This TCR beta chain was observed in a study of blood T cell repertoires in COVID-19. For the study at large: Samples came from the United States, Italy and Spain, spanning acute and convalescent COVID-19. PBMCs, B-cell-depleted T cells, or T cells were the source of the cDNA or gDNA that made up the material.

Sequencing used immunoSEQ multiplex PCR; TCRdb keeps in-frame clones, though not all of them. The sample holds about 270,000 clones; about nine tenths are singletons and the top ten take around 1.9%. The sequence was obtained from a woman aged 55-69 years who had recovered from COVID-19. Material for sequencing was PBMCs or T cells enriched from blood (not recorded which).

In DNA, the CDR3 is TGTGCCACCAGTTCCACAGGGTGGACTGAAGCTTTCTTT. Its translation: CATSSTGWTEAFF. The chain links TRBV24-1 to TRBJ1-1; D is possibly TRBD1 (6 bases). Looked up from germline, CDR1 is KGHDR and CDR2 is SFDVKD. V lost 6 bases and J 5 bases, leaving 12 bases between the germline ends. This CDR3 comprises 13 residues.